This record looks at one TCR beta chain sequence and its context. This specimen comes from a study of shared clonotypes between healthy human individuals. Some clones are missing from TCRdb's copy, which holds only in-frame ones; the method was immunoSEQ multiplex PCR. Of more than 900,000 clones detected, more than 75% appear once; the ten largest clones hold roughly 0.62%. The CDR3 is 15 residues long. V lost 2 bases to trimming and J lost 6 bases, with 13 bases between them. Germline V gene sequence: CDR1 SEHNR, CDR2 FQNEAQ (reference sequence). Sample: memory CD4+ T cells from PBMCs. The subset was: CD45RA-negative fraction. The TCR comes from a man aged 18 to 29 in good health. Some clones in this sample may be carry-over from other donors' samples. The chain joins TRBV7-9 to TRBJ1-4; D perhaps matches TRBD1 (5 bases). CDR3 nucleotide sequence: TGTGCCAGCAGCTTACGGCTGGACACCCATGAAAAACTGTTTTTT. It specifies CASSLRLDTHEKLFF.